This T cell receptor (beta chain) was profiled in a study of shared clonotypes between healthy human individuals. Study observations and caveats: Though the depth was large, rarefaction showed that sorted-subset sequencing was incomplete. Sequencing depth was expected to affect clonotype sharing among donors.

As regards this clone: Its target is not known.

CD4+ cells were split into CD45RA+ naive and CD45RA-negative memory subsets. Assay: immunoSEQ multiplex PCR; the TCRdb copy retains only in-frame clones and omits some. The table records over a million clones, approximately 80% of them present only once. Germline V gene data show CDR1 as SGHRS and CDR2 as YFSETQ. V lost 7 bases, J lost 1 base, and 19 bases stayed unmatched. The CDR3 is made up of 20 amino acids. This receptor was obtained from a man aged 18 to 35 in good health. Some clones in this sample may be carry-over from other donors' samples. The V gene is TRBV5-1, the J gene TRBJ2-3; 12 positions agree with TRBD2. Material: memory CD4+ T cells from PBMCs. The subset: CD45RA-negative fraction. CDR3 in amino acids: CASHGGRMTSGSYGTDTQYF. The CDR3 DNA sequence: TGCGCCAGCCATGGAGGGAGGATGACTAGCGGGAGTTACGGCACAGATACGCAGTATTTT.